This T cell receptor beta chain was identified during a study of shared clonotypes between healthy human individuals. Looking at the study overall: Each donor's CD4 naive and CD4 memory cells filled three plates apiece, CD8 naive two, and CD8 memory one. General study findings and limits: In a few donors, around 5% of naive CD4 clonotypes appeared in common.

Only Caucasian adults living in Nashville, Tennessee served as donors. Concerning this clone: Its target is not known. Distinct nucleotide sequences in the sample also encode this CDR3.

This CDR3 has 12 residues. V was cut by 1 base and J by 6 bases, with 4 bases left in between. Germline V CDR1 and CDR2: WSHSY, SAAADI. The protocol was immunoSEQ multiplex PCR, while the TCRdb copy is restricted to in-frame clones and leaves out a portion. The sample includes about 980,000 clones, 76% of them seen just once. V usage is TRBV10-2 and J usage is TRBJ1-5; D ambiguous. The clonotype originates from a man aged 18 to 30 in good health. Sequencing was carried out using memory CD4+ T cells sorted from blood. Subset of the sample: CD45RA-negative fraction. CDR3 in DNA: TGCGCCAGCAGTGAGTTGAGTCAGCCCCAGCATTTT. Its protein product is CASSELSQPQHF.